This paragraph reports one T cell receptor (beta chain). Its antigen is as yet unknown. The data belong to a study of radiotherapy plus CTLA-4 blockade in lung cancer. For the study at large: For 18% of patients, objective responses occurred, and around 34% had disease control.

Chemo-refractory metastatic non-small-cell lung cancer patients underwent focal radiation alongside CTLA-4 blockade with ipilimumab. Study-wide findings and caveats: Reports state that early shifts in blood T cell clones, with interferon-beta, best predicted response. After radiotherapy and ipilimumab, tumor-derived clones expanded in peripheral blood.

This table comes from immunoSEQ multiplex PCR, and its TCRdb copy is limited to in-frame clones, with some not included. The sample records roughly 69,000 clones, roughly three quarters being singletons. This CDR3 has 14 residues. V was shortened by 2 bases and J by 2 bases, with 10 bases between the two germline ends. Germline values: CDR1 SGHNT, CDR2 YYREEE (reference sequence). Sequenced material: peripheral blood, taken from a patient treated with radiotherapy plus ipilimumab. The chain links TRBV5-4 to TRBJ2-5, with D perhaps matching TRBD2 (6 bases). The sequence was collected from a human donor with non-small cell lung cancer whose response to radiotherapy plus ipilimumab could not be evaluated. Some clones in this sample may be carry-over from other donors' samples. The CDR3 DNA sequence: TGTGCCAGCAGCTTACCGGGACTTCAAGAGACCCAGTACTTC. It encodes CASSLPGLQETQYF.